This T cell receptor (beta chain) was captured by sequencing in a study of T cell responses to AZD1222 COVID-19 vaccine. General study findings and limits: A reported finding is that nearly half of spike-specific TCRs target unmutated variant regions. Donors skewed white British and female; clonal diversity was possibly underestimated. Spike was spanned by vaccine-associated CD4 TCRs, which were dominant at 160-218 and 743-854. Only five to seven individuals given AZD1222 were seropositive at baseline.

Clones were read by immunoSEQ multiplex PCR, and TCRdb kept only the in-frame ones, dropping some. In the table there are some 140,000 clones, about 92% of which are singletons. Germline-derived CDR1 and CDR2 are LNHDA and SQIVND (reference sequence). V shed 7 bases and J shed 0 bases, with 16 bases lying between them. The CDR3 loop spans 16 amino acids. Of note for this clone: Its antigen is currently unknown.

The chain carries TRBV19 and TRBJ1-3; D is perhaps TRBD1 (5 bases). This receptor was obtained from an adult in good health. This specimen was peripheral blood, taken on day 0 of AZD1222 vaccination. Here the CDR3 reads CASTWGRFSSGNTIYF. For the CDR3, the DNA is TGTGCCAGTACCTGGGGGAGGTTCTCCTCTGGAAACACCATATATTTT.